This note documents a single T cell receptor beta chain sequence. Its antigen is not yet known. The input lacks base qualities; no much larger clone sits a single base away. The library was made by the immunoSEQ multiplex PCR assay. As stored in TCRdb, this immuneACCESS dataset retains in-frame rearrangements with V and J assigned. A fraction of the clones does not appear; measured against another copy, unresolved V genes explain less than half of the discrepancy, and the remainder lacks a known reason. The sample profile shows under 60,000 clones; approximately 92% of them were found once. The top ten clones comprise approximately 0.64% of the sample. The sample comes from a study of T cell changes during pregnancy in multiple sclerosis (dated by TCRdb to between 2019 and 2020). Some background on the complete study: The study looked at changes in the T cell repertoire across pregnancy in women with multiple sclerosis.

The CDR3 contains 14 residues, cysteine and phenylalanine counted. The DNA shown is the 42-base CDR3, in frame from base 1. The germline ends are 12 bases apart after V is trimmed by 2 bases and J by 3 bases. CDR1 and CDR2, per the germline V gene, are SGHDT and YYEEEE. This sequence uses TRBV5-6 and TRBJ2-7; the D gene is perhaps TRBD2, from 5 matching bases. The sequencing used CD4+ T cells from peripheral blood mononuclear cells, collected after pregnancy. The sequence derives from a female donor with multiple sclerosis, enrolled in a pregnancy study. The DNA sequence is TGTGCCAGCAGCTTAGTAAGAGGAGGCTACGAGCAGTACTTC. Its translation is CASSLVRGGYEQYF. Supplemented by the reference TRBV5-6 and TRBJ2-7 proteins around the CDR3, the complete variable domain is DAGVTQSPTHLIKTRGQQVTLRCSPKSGHDTVSWYQQALGQGPQFIFQYYEEEERQRGNFPDRFSGHQFPNYSSELNVNALLLGDSALYLCASSLVRGGYEQYFGPGTRLTVT.